This T cell receptor (beta chain) was observed in a study of blood T cell repertoires in COVID-19. Looking at the study overall: PBMCs, B-cell-depleted T cells, or T cells were the source of the cDNA or gDNA that made up the material.

The CDR3 has 13 residues. V was clipped by 4 bases and J by 14 bases, with 17 bases between them. Per germline, CDR1 LNHDA and CDR2 SQIVND (reference sequence). In the authors' methods: Reference gene primer amplification in the assay estimated nucleated cell counts. Clones were read by immunoSEQ multiplex PCR, and TCRdb kept only the in-frame ones, dropping some. The V and J calls and the clone size are those of that table, but D and trimming were determined from the DNA. The sample yields about 240,000 clones, around 83% seen once. V usage is TRBV19 and J usage is TRBJ1-4, with TRBD1 as a possible D gene (5 bases). The sequencing sample was made of peripheral blood. The receptor comes from a woman aged 55-70 years with active or convalescent COVID-19. This CDR3 is CASSRGDREWLFF. CDR3 in DNA: TGTGCCAGTAGTAGGGGGGACCGGGAATGGCTGTTTTTT.